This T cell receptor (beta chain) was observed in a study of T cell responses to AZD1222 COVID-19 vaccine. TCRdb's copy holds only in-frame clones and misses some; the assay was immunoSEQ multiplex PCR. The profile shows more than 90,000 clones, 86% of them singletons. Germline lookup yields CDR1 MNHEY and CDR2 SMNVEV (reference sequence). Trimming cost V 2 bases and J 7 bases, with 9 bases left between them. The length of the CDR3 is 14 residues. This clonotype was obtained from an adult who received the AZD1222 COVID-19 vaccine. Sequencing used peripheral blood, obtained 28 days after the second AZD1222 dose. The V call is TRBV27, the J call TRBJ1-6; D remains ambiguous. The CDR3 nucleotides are TGTGCCAGCAGTTTACAGGACTTCAATTCACCCCTCCACTTT. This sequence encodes CASSLQDFNSPLHF.